The rows below give T cell receptor beta chains drawn from one sample of a study of response to subunit inactivated influenza vaccine. One entry per CDR3 protein, called by TCRdb with MiXCR from the RT-PCR reads. Of around 570,000 distinct CDR3 sequences in the sample, 7.6% are singletons; the top ten hold 13%. The sample consisted of PBMCs from blood, taken less than 30 months after vaccination. The receptors were gathered from a man between 50 and 69 years old who received an inactivated influenza vaccine. The conserved cysteine and the conserved F or W are not part of the CDR3 here.

TRBV20-1,TRBJ1-5,SARFGGPNQPQH
TRBV7-2,TRBJ1-5,ASSVKGQSNQPQH
TRBV20-1,TRBJ1-4,SARADRIRSEKLF
TRBV12-3/TRBV12-4,TRBJ1-1,ASSFGGLEAF
TRBV2,TRBJ2-5,ASRAQGAPQETQY
TRBV12-3/TRBV12-4,TRBJ2-3,ASSQRGTQY
TRBV24-1,TRBJ2-5,ATSDLMVGTQY
TRBV7-2,TRBJ2-5,ASGGGWGQETQY
TRBV28,TRBJ2-1,ASSLFRANQQF
TRBV7-2,TRBJ1-2,ASSLDYNGLTGGYT
TRBV5-1,TRBJ2-1,ASSLIVNEQF
TRBV7-9,TRBJ2-1,ASSSAGQGDNEQF
TRBV11-2,TRBJ2-1,ASSLESGQGVEQF
TRBV7-3,TRBJ2-1,ASSLSLAGREQF
TRBV7-3,TRBJ2-7,ASSVDRDSYEQY
TRBV7-9,TRBJ1-2,ASSPTQDTFYGYT